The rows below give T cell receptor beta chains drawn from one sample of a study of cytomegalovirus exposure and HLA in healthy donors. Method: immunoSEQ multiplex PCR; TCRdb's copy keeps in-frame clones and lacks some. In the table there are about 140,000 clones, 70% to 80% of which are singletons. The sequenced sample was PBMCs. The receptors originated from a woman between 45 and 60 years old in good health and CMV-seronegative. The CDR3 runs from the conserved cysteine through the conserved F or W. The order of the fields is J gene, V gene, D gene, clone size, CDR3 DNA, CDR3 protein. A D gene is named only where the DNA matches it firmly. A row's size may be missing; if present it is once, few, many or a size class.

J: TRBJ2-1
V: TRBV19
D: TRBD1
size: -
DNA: TGTGCCAGTAATCGACAGGGTCGTTACAATGAGCAGTTCTTC
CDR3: CASNRQGRYNEQFF

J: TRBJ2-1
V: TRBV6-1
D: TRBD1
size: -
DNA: TGTGCCAGCAGTGAGGCTTGGGACAGGGCGGGCGAGCAGTTCTTC
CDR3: CASSEAWDRAGEQFF

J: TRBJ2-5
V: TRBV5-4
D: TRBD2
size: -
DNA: TGTGCCAGCAGTCCGGGGGGGTACCAAGAGACCCAGTACTTC
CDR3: CASSPGGYQETQYF

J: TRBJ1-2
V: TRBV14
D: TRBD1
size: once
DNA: TGTGCCAGCAGCCAAAACCTGGGACAGGGGGCTTATGGCTACACCTTC
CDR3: CASSQNLGQGAYGYTF

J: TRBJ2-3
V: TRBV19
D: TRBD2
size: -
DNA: TGTGCCAGTAGTAACGGGTTTGGGAGCGGGGGGATGGATACGCAGTATTTT
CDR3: CASSNGFGSGGMDTQYF

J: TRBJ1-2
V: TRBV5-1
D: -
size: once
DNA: TGCGCCAGCAGCCCTGAGGGACTTAGTGGCTACACCTTC
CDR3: CASSPEGLSGYTF

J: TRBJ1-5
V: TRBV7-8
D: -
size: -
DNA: TGTGCCACCTCCTATGCGATGTCTGGTCAGCCCCAGCATTTT
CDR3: CATSYAMSGQPQHF

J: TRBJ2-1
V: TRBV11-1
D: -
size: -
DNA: TGTGCCAGCAGCTCAGGATATAATGAGCAGTTCTTC
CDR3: CASSSGYNEQFF

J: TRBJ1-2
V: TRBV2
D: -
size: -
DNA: TGTGCCAGCAGTCTATATTCTAACTATGGCTACACCTTC
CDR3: CASSLYSNYGYTF

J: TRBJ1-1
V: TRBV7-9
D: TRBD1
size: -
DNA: TGTGCCAGCAGCGCCTGGGACAGGTTGAACACTGAAGCTTTCTTT
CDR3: CASSAWDRLNTEAFF

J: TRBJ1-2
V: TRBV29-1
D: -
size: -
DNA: TGCAGCGCATCACAGGTTAACTATGGCTACACCTTC
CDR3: CSASQVNYGYTF

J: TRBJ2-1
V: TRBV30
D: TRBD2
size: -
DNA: TGTGCCTGGAGTGCCCAGAGACTAGCGGGGGGGCATAATGAGCAGTTCTTC
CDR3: CAWSAQRLAGGHNEQFF

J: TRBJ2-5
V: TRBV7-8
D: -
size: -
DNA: TGTGCCAGCAGCTTAGCATCCCAGTGGGAGACCCAGTACTTC
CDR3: CASSLASQWETQYF

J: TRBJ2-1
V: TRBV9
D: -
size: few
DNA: TGTGCCAGCAGCGTAAGGTTCGAGGTTAATGAGCAGTTCTTC
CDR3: CASSVRFEVNEQFF

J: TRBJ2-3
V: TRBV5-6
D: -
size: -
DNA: TGTGCCAGCAGCTTGGGGGACTTCCCTAGCACAGATACGCAGTATTTT
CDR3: CASSLGDFPSTDTQYF

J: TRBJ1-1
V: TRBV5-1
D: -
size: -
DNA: TGCGCCAGCAGCTTGGGGCAGGGCAGCACTGAAGCTTTCTTT
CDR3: CASSLGQGSTEAFF

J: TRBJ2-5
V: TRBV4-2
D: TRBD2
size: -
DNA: TGTGCCAGCAGCCCCCGCCCAAGCGGGGGGGGCCTCCCGGGCCAAGAGACCCAGTACTTC
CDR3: CASSPRPSGGGLPGQETQYF

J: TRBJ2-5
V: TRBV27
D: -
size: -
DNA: TGTGCCAGCAGTTTCATGACCGGGGAGACCCAGTACTTC
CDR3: CASSFMTGETQYF

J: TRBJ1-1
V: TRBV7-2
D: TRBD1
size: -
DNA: TGTGCCAGCAGCTTAGGCACACAGGGGATCCCAAACACTGAAGCTTTCTTT
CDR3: CASSLGTQGIPNTEAFF

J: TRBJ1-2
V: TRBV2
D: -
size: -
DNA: TGTGCCAGCAGTGGCGGCCTAAGAGGTAGAGACTATGGCTACACCTTC
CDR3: CASSGGLRGRDYGYTF

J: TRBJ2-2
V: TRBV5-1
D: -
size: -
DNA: TGCGCCAGCAGCTTCACAGGGACCGGGGAGCTGTTTTTT
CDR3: CASSFTGTGELFF

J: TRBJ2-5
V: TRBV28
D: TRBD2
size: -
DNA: TGTGCCAGCAGTTTGACTAGCGGGGGGTTTACCCAGTACTTC
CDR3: CASSLTSGGFTQYF

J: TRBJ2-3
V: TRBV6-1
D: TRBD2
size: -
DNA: TGTGCCAGCAGTGAAGGGAGCGGGGAAACAGATACGCAGTATTTT
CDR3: CASSEGSGETDTQYF

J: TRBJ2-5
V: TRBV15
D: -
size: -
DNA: TGTGCCACCAGCCCCAATTGGGCGAGCCAAGAGACCCAGTACTTC
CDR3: CATSPNWASQETQYF

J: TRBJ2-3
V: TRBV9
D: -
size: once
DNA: TGTGCCAGCAGCCCTAAAGTAGCTGCAGATACGCAGTATTTT
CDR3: CASSPKVAADTQYF

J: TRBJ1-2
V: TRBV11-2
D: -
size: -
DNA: TGTGCCAGCAGCTTTACACAGGGTCGCTACACCTTC
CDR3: CASSFTQGRYTF

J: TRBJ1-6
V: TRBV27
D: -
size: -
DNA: TGTGCCAGCAGTTCTCAACAGGGAGCTGGGTCACCCCTCCACTTT
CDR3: CASSSQQGAGSPLHF